This T cell receptor beta chain was documented in a study of blood T cells in healthy people across ages (dated by TCRdb to the mid-2010s). About the full investigation: In model experiments, roughly one uniquely barcoded TCR beta cDNA molecule per two T cells was captured by template switching. The study measured age-related changes in TCR beta repertoire diversity using deep sequencing normalized with unique cDNA molecular identifiers. The donors were split into four age groups: young (average around 15 years), middle-aged (roughly 39), aged (approximately 60) and long-lived (approximately 89). To avoid experimental bias, donors of different ages were randomly spread across the sequencing lanes. For two donors (one aged 18 to 29 and one aged 80 or older), the study analyzed two additional independent replicas of 1 million unique cDNA reads from the same blood draw. Study-wide findings and limitations: As age increased, observed TCR beta diversity per million T cells dropped in a roughly linear way, and a significant reduction was already evident by age 40. Compared with the aged group, the long-lived group had more naive CD4+ T cells, fewer expanded clones and increased TCR diversity, a pattern suggesting age selection. A strong correlation was found between observed TCR beta diversity and the percentage of naive T cells measured by flow cytometry. Total diversity estimates from one million sequenced T cells were considered lower bounds and underestimates. Bulk unsorted PBMC profiling prevented conclusive comparison of naive and antigen-experienced compartments. The CMV infection status of donors was not known, potentially confounding age-related changes in expanded clonotypes.

Libraries were constructed by 5' RACE. The data were produced on an Illumina HiSeq 2500. The second PCR ran for roughly 7 to 12 cycles and used a J-beta primer mix along with a sample-barcoded 5' primer. A template-switch 5' adaptor carrying 12 random nucleotides introduced a unique molecular identifier onto each TCR beta cDNA molecule. Each sample yielded at least 2.5 million CDR3-containing paired-end reads. First-strand cDNA was synthesized from all RNA with the Mint cDNA synthesis kit, primed by a TRBC-specific oligonucleotide. Following uracil-DNA glycosylase treatment, all cDNA underwent a first 18-cycle PCR with the universal primers M1SS and BC2_uni_R. In the authors' own workflow: Each sample was normalized by randomly selecting 1 million high-quality reads, each carrying a distinct molecular identifier. Instead of being binned into consensus sequences, reads that shared molecular identifiers were thrown out. CDR3 identification, clonotype clustering and error correction used MiTCR with a Q25 quality threshold and the strictest error-elimination algorithm. A nonparametric unseen species model with Euler transformation was used to estimate lower-bound total TCR beta diversity. In-frame beta chains were kept once TCRdb had trimmed the public reads at Q25 with fastp and called clones with MiXCR. Each entry merges the rows of one CDR3 protein and shows their most common DNA and genes. TCRdb assigned the V and J calls; the authors' analysis was not used. The sample data list 700,000 to 850,000 distinct CDR3 sequences, and 50% to 65% of these were observed just once. The leading ten clones occupy under 50% of the sample.

As to this clonotype: Its antigen remains undetermined. The record has no base qualities; no much larger clone is one base away.

Systemically healthy Caucasian individuals from Russia, 39 in total and aged about 6 to 95 years, were included as donors. Around 9.7 milliliters of peripheral blood were collected from each donor into EDTA-treated Vacutainer tubes. Ficoll-Paque density-gradient centrifugation was used to isolate PBMCs, with at least 6.5 million per sample. Trizol reagent was used to extract total RNA from the PBMCs, yielding at least 5.5 micrograms per sample. For every donor, flow cytometry on a PBMC aliquot measured the percentage of naive CD45RAhigh/CD27high T cells. The germline V gene encodes CDR1 DFQATT and CDR2 SNEGSKA (reference sequence). Inclusive of the bounding cysteine and phenylalanine, the CDR3 is 14 residues long. Only the CDR3 region is kept as DNA, spanning 42 bases read in frame from base 1. V loses 5 bases at its end and J loses 4 bases; junction bases beyond the gene matches: 8.

Material: blood. The chain was built from TRBV20-1 and TRBJ2-1; a stretch of 7 junction bases matches TRBD2. The source of this sequence is a man aged 80 or over in good health. The CDR3 reads as follows: CSAARWEGYNEQFF. In nucleotide form, the sequence is TGCAGTGCTGCCCGGTGGGAGGGTTACAATGAGCAGTTCTTC.